The 29 T cell receptor beta chains listed next were all sequenced from one sample in a study of human T cells and chemical hapten exposure. TCRdb fed the RACE reads into MiXCR, producing one record per CDR3 protein. The sample includes fewer than 95,000 distinct CDR3 sequences, about 10% of them seen just once. Described time point: patch test 2, 6 weeks after DPC sensitization. Treatment: therapeutic diphenylcyclopropenone sensitization with weekly scalp DPC. Sequenced here: whole blood, sampled in connection with sensitization to the hapten diphenylcyclopropenone (DPC). These TCRs come from a man in his forties with alopecia areata. Some clones in this sample may be carry-over from other donors' samples.

This clonotype has just a few counts. The chain is built from TRBV20-1 and TRBJ2-3; D remains ambiguous. The germline CDR1 and CDR2 sequences are DFQATT and SNEGSKA (reference sequence). The CDR3 is 14 residues long. V lost 3 bases, J lost 1 base, and 11 bases lay in between. Here the CDR3 DNA reads TGCAGTGCTAGGGTTTCCGGCCGCACAGATACGCAGTATTTT. Its translation: CSARVSGRTDTQYF.

CDR3 sequence (DNA): TGTGCCAGCAGCAAAGAATCCCAAGGGGAGACCCAGTACTTC. Its translation is CASSKESQGETQYF. The chain carries TRBV5-5 and TRBJ2-5, with no clear D. The V gene lost 4 bases and the J gene lost 5 bases, with 15 bases spanning the gap. The CDR3 consists of 14 residues. Looked up from germline, CDR1 is SGHKS and CDR2 is YYEKEE (reference sequence).

This clonotype was observed a handful of times. The chain employs TRBV27 and TRBJ2-3; 8 bases agree with TRBD1. CDR1 is MNHEY and CDR2 is SMNVEV in the germline V gene (reference sequence). This CDR3 region has 15 residues. The V segment lost 3 bases and the J segment 3 bases; nucleotides outside the gene matches: 5. CDR3: CASSFWQGATDTQYF. The CDR3 coding sequence is TGTGCCAGCAGTTTTTGGCAGGGGGCAACAGATACGCAGTATTTT.

Many counts were recorded for this clonotype. V gene TRBV24-1 combines with J gene TRBJ2-3; possibly TRBD2 for D (6 bases). Germline V gives CDR1 KGHDR, CDR2 SFDVKD. Trimming took off 7 bases at V and 3 bases at J, with 13 bases between the two ends. The length of the CDR3 is 14 residues. CDR3 coding DNA: TGTGCCACCAGCTACGGGAGACCTACAGATACGCAGTATTTT. This codes for CATSYGRPTDTQYF.

The CDR3 region is CSAVGGQGQETQYF. CDR3 coding DNA: TGCAGCGCAGTGGGGGGACAGGGCCAAGAGACCCAGTACTTC. This sequence joins TRBV29-1 and TRBJ2-5; 9 nucleotides agree with TRBD1. CDR3 length equals 14 residues. V lost 7 bases, J lost 1 base, and 7 bases stayed unmatched. From germline, CDR1 is SQVTM and CDR2 ANQGSEA.

There are a few counts of this clonotype. CDR3 in amino acids: CASSVDGRASPPFF. In DNA form, the CDR3 reads TGTGCCAGCAGCGTAGACGGCAGGGCCTCCCCCCCTTTCTTT. V is TRBV9 and J is TRBJ1-1, with D possibly matching TRBD1 (5 bases). Per germline, CDR1 SGDLS and CDR2 YYNGEE. The CDR3 is made up of 14 amino acids. The V gene lost 0 bases and the J gene lost 12 bases, with 18 bases spanning the gap.

This clonotype has more than one count but fewer than ten. V and J are TRBV14 and TRBJ1-5, with unresolved D. Germline-derived CDR1 and CDR2 are SGHDN and FVKESK. The CDR3 contains 16 residues. V lost 4 bases and J lost 2, with 15 bases in between. The CDR3 loop is CASSPYEGGGNQPQHF. The CDR3 DNA sequence: TGTGCCAGCAGCCCTTATGAAGGAGGAGGCAATCAGCCCCAGCATTTT.

The sample holds a few counts of this clonotype. The chain combines TRBV7-9 with TRBJ2-7, with 10 bases identical to TRBD2. The CDR3 runs to 16 residues. The junction had 9 bases not matched to a gene; V was cut back by 1 base and J by 6 bases. CDR1 is SEHNR, CDR2 FQNEAQ, per germline (reference sequence). The chain's CDR3 is CASSLDLLAGPVEQYV. The CDR3 coding sequence is TGTGCCAGCAGCTTAGACTTACTAGCGGGACCTGTCGAGCAGTACGTC.

In DNA form, the CDR3 reads TGTGCCAGCAGCAGCGGACAGGGGGTAGAGACCCAGTACTTC. Residues: CASSSGQGVETQYF. V gene TRBV7-9 combines with J gene TRBJ2-5, with TRBD1 identical over 10 bases. V shed 5 bases and J 4 bases; nucleotides not matched to a gene: 4. This CDR3 contains 14 residues. The germline gives CDR1 SEHNR, CDR2 FQNEAQ (reference sequence).

This clonotype was seen a few times. CDR3: CASSFQGRLNTEAFF. The DNA of the CDR3 is TGTGCCAGCAGCTTTCAGGGCCGATTGAACACTGAAGCTTTCTTT. This rearrangement joins TRBV7-2 to TRBJ1-1; possible D gene TRBD1, 5 bases. The CDR3 sequence is 15 residues long. V was shortened by 3 bases and J by 0 bases, with 11 bases between the two germline ends. Germline assignment: CDR1 SGHTA and CDR2 FQGNSA.

The chain combines TRBV29-1 with TRBJ2-4, with D unresolved. V lost 3 bases and J lost 0, with 6 bases in between. The CDR3 is made up of 13 amino acids. Germline V lookup: CDR1 SQVTM, CDR2 ANQGSEA. The CDR3 sequence: CSVDYLAKNIQYF. For the CDR3, the DNA is TGCAGCGTTGACTATCTAGCCAAAAACATTCAGTACTTC.

The V call is TRBV7-6, the J call TRBJ2-3, with 7 bases aligning to TRBD2. This CDR3 spans 17 amino acids. Germline V CDR1 and CDR2: SGHVS, FNYEAQ. V shed 1 base and J 0 bases; nucleotides not matched to a gene: 7. The CDR3 loop is CASSLGASGFSTDTQYF. CDR3 sequence (DNA): TGTGCCAGCAGCTTAGGTGCTAGCGGTTTTAGCACAGATACGCAGTATTTT.

The chain links TRBV6-1 to TRBJ2-1; no clear D gene. The CDR3 length is 12 residues. V lost 7 bases and J lost 2, with 6 bases in between. The germline gives CDR1 MNHNS, CDR2 SASEGT. The CDR3 region has the DNA TGTGCCAGCAAAGTCCCCTACAATGAGCAGTTCTTC. Translation: CASKVPYNEQFF.

This clonotype occurred many times. The V call is TRBV12-3 or TRBV12-4, the J call TRBJ2-3, with D maybe TRBD2 (6 bases). The CDR3 runs 13 residues. V was cut by 1 base and J by 5 bases, with 7 bases left in between. The CDR3 sequence: CASSLGAGDTQYF. The CDR3 coding sequence is TGTGCCAGCAGTTTAGGAGCGGGAGATACGCAGTATTTT.

This chain joins TRBV6-1 and TRBJ2-2, with D possibly being TRBD1 or TRBD2 (6 bases each). The CDR3 runs 16 residues. The V gene lost 0 bases and the J gene lost 4 bases, with 12 bases spanning the gap. CDR1 and CDR2 from the germline V gene are MNHNS and SASEGT. CDR3 region: CASSEARGESTGELFF. CDR3 bases: TGTGCCAGCAGTGAAGCTAGGGGGGAGAGCACCGGGGAGCTGTTTTTT.

Many counts were recorded for this clonotype. This chain links TRBV20-1 with TRBJ1-5, with 8 nucleotides matching TRBD1. Trimming took 6 bases from V and 7 from J; bases not matched to a gene: 8. The germline V gene encodes CDR1 DFQATT and CDR2 SNEGSKA (reference sequence). The CDR3 runs 13 residues. The CDR3 region is CSAAPTGEQPQHF. As DNA, the CDR3 is TGCAGTGCCGCCCCGACAGGGGAACAGCCCCAGCATTTT.

The chain links TRBV5-1 to TRBJ1-1; D remains unclear. The CDR3 is 15 amino acids. V was clipped by 0 bases and J by 1 base, with 10 bases between them. Looked up from germline, CDR1 is SGHRS and CDR2 is YFSETQ. The CDR3 reads CASSLAGGKNTEAFF. The CDR3 nucleotides are TGCGCCAGCAGCTTGGCCGGTGGGAAGAACACTGAAGCTTTCTTT.

This chain joins TRBV5-4 and TRBJ2-4; D unresolved. CDR1 and CDR2 (germline): SGHNT, YYREEE (reference sequence). The CDR3 extends over 13 amino acids. The V and J ends lost 4 bases and 9 bases respectively, with 14 bases between them. CDR3 bases: TGTGCCAGCAGCGATGGGTATAGTGGCATTCAGTACTTC. Translating it yields CASSDGYSGIQYF.

The sample holds a few counts of this clonotype. The chain uses TRBV11-2 and TRBJ2-7, with 7 bases lining up with TRBD2. The CDR3 length is 15 residues. Germline V CDR1 and CDR2: SGHAT, FQNNGV. V trimming: 3 bases; J trimming: 0 bases; junction bases outside the gene matches: 5. The CDR3 spells CASSFTSADSYEQYV. The DNA for the CDR3 is TGTGCCAGCAGCTTCACTAGCGCAGACTCCTACGAGCAGTACGTC.

The V and J genes are TRBV4-2 and TRBJ2-5; 8 bases are a match to TRBD2. Losses at the gene ends were 0 bases for V and 5 bases for J; bases not matched to a gene: 14. The CDR3 is 18 amino acids. Germline assignment: CDR1 LGHNA and CDR2 YNFKEQ. The CDR3 spells CASSQDDSSAGEGETQYF. The CDR3, as DNA: TGTGCCAGCAGCCAAGACGACAGCTCAGCGGGAGAGGGCGAGACCCAGTACTTC.

This clonotype was observed a handful of times. The chain joins TRBV7-9 to TRBJ2-5, with 11 bases matching TRBD1. Looked up from germline, CDR1 is SEHNR and CDR2 is FQNEAQ (reference sequence). This CDR3 contains 15 residues. The V segment lost 5 bases and the J segment 5 bases; nucleotides outside the gene matches: 7. CDR3 DNA sequence: TGTGCCAGCAGCCGAGGGACAGGGGGATGGGAGACCCAGTACTTC. The encoded protein is CASSRGTGGWETQYF.

The chain is built from TRBV7-2 and TRBJ2-3, with TRBD1 matching over 7 bases. Germline CDR1 is SGHTA and CDR2 is FQGNSA. The CDR3 has 13 amino acids. V lost 8 bases and J lost 2; bases outside the gene matches: 4. This CDR3 reads CASQTGNTDTQYF. As DNA, the CDR3 is TGTGCCAGCCAGACAGGGAACACAGATACGCAGTATTTT.

There are a few counts of this clonotype. V gene TRBV27 combines with J gene TRBJ2-5; D perhaps matches TRBD1 (5 bases). CDR3 size: 14 residues. Between the trimmed V and J ends, which lost 1 base and 4 bases, there was a span of 10 bases. Germline V gene lookup returns CDR1 MNHEY and CDR2 SMNVEV (reference sequence). The CDR3 coding sequence is TGTGCCAGCAGTTTATACTCCAGGGTAGAGACCCAGTACTTC. Translation: CASSLYSRVETQYF.

The chain joins TRBV3-1 to TRBJ1-2; D is possibly TRBD1 (5 bases). CDR3 length: 14 residues. CDR1 is LGHDT and CDR2 is YNNKEL in the germline V gene (reference sequence). V shed 1 base and J shed 8 bases, with 14 bases lying between them. CDR3: CASSQAGREQGYTF. CDR3 bases: TGTGCCAGCAGCCAAGCTGGCAGGGAACAAGGCTACACCTTC.

This clonotype came up many times. This CDR3 reads CSVSITGGNQPQHF. The CDR3 bases are TGCAGCGTCTCCATTACAGGGGGCAATCAGCCCCAGCATTTT. The rearrangement uses TRBV29-1 and TRBJ1-5; 7 bases are a match to TRBD1. Germline V lookup: CDR1 SQVTM, CDR2 ANQGSEA. This CDR3 contains 14 residues. Trimming took 6 bases from V and 2 from J; bases not matched to a gene: 7.

This clonotype was observed at least ten times. The chain employs TRBV28 and TRBJ1-4; tentatively, D is TRBD1 (5 bases). The germline gives CDR1 MDHEN, CDR2 SYDVKM. Between the trimmed V and J ends, which lost 5 bases and 5 bases, there was a span of 15 bases. The CDR3 runs to 15 residues. The CDR3 DNA reads TGTGCCAGCAGTGCTCGGGGCAGAGGAAATGAAAAACTGTTTTTT. The encoded protein is CASSARGRGNEKLFF.

The genes are TRBV19 and TRBJ2-2; tentative D call: TRBD1 (6 bases). CDR3 size: 16 residues. Trimming took off 3 bases at V and 3 bases at J, with 14 bases between the two ends. Germline V gives CDR1 LNHDA, CDR2 SQIVND (reference sequence). CDR3 nucleotides: TGTGCCAGTAGTATCAGGGGCGGTAAGGACACCGGGGAGCTGTTTTTT. It translates to CASSIRGGKDTGELFF.

This chain links TRBV7-2 with TRBJ2-7; the match to TRBD1 covers 9 bases. The CDR3 contains 14 residues. The germline gives CDR1 SGHTA, CDR2 FQGNSA. V shed 5 bases, J shed 2 bases, and the junction held 4 bases outside the gene matches. CDR3 nucleotide sequence: TGTGCCAGCAGCGAAACAGGGGGCCCCTACGAGCAGTACTTC. It codes for CASSETGGPYEQYF.

This clonotype came up many times. The chain has TRBV6-1 and TRBJ2-7, with D possibly being TRBD2 (6 bases). This CDR3 is 16 amino acids long. Trimming shortened V by 8 bases and J by 1 base, and 21 bases separated the two germline ends. CDR1 and CDR2 from the germline V gene are MNHNS and SASEGT. The CDR3 protein is CASLTLGGDPSYEQYV. The CDR3 bases are TGTGCCAGCCTCACCTTAGGAGGGGACCCTTCCTACGAGCAGTACGTC.